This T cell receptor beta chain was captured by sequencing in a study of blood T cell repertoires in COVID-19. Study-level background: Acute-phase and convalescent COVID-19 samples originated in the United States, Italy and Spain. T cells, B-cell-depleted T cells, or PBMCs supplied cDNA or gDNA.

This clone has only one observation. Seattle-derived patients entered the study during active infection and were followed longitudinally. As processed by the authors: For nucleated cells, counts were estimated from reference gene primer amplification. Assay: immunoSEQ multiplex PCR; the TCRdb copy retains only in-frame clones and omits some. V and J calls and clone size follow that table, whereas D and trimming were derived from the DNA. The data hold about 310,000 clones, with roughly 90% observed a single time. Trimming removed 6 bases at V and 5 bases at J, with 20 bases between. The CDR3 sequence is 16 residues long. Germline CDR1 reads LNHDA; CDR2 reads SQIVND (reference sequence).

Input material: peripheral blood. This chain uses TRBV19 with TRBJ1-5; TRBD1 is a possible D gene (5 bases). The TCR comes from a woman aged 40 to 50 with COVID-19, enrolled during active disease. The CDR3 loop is CASRPLAAGYHQPQHF. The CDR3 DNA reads TGTGCCAGTAGACCCCTGGCGGCAGGGTACCATCAGCCCCAGCATTTT.